This T cell receptor (beta chain) was sequenced during a study of PD-L1 blockade in urothelial cancer. Study at large: Patients began atezolizumab, 1,200 mg intravenously every 3 weeks, in the mid-2010s. Male sex and bladder-origin urothelial cancer were recorded for about 90% of the roughly 30 patients.

On this clone: This CDR3 is also generated by other DNA sequences in the sample.

Per germline, CDR1 LGHNA and CDR2 YNFKEQ. CDR3 size: 14 residues. The junction had 2 bases not matched to a gene; V was cut back by 4 bases and J by 0 bases. Time point denoted: peripheral blood 6 weeks after treatment start. Clones were sequenced by immunoSEQ multiplex PCR, and TCRdb holds only the in-frame ones, with some missing. Among some 120,000 clones listed, about 84% were seen once. The J gene is TRBJ2-7, the V gene TRBV4-2; 8 nucleotides line up with TRBD2. The origin of this receptor is a man between 50 and 59 years old with urothelial cancer. The sequences come from PBMCs, collected around atezolizumab (anti-PD-L1) treatment. CDR3 region: CASSPGTSSYEQYF. CDR3 nucleotide sequence: TGTGCCAGCAGCCCTGGGACTAGCTCCTACGAGCAGTACTTC.